A single sample is the source of the 25 T cell receptor beta chains below, sequenced in a study of cytomegalovirus exposure and HLA in healthy donors. With 60 Vbeta and 13 Jbeta primers, the PCR was carried out. Here immunoSEQ multiplex PCR was the method, and the copy in TCRdb shows in-frame clones only, minus some. Of 140,000 or so clones in the sample, roughly 78% were seen once. Sequenced sample: PBMCs. The receptors here all came from a female donor in good health and CMV-seronegative.

CDR3: CASQVEGEQYF. The CDR3 bases are TGTGCCAGCCAGGTAGAGGGCGAGCAGTACTTC. The genes are TRBV28 and TRBJ2-7; a weak D match, TRBD2 (5 bases). The CDR3 contains 11 residues. V lost 8 bases to trimming and J lost 6 bases, with 11 bases between them. Germline loops: CDR1 MDHEN, CDR2 SYDVKM.

The chain joins TRBV6-5 to TRBJ1-6, with a weak D call TRBD1 (6 bases). The CDR3 loop spans 14 amino acids. The germline gives CDR1 MNHEY, CDR2 SVGAGI. The V and J ends lost 5 bases and 8 bases respectively, with 13 bases between them. The CDR3 reads CASSLTGMYSPLHF. For the CDR3, the DNA is TGTGCCAGCAGTCTTACAGGGATGTATTCACCCCTCCACTTT.

This chain links TRBV30 with TRBJ1-1; the match to TRBD1 covers 9 bases. Losses at the gene ends were 2 bases for V and 7 bases for J; bases not matched to a gene: 11. Germline loops: CDR1 GTSNPN, CDR2 SVGIG (reference sequence). CDR3 size: 15 residues. The CDR3 is CAWSIGTGPSDEAFF. The CDR3 DNA follows: TGTGCCTGGAGTATTGGGACAGGGCCTTCCGATGAAGCTTTCTTT.

The chain links TRBV5-3 to TRBJ2-2, with 9 bases lining up with TRBD2. TRBV5-3 counts as an open reading frame of uncertain function. After removal of 8 bases from V and 2 bases from J, the junction contained 7 bases not matched to a gene. The CDR3 sequence is 15 residues long. CDR3 nucleotides: TGTGCCAGGCATTGGACTAGCGCAAACACCGGGGAGCTGTTTTTT. Translating gives CARHWTSANTGELFF.

This chain connects TRBV5-4 to TRBJ2-4; 10 nucleotides line up with TRBD2. V lost 3 bases to trimming and J lost 6 bases; unmatched junction nucleotides: 12. The CDR3 sequence is 17 residues long. Per germline, CDR1 SGHNT and CDR2 YYREEE (reference sequence). The CDR3 loop is CASSSAGLAVDGNIQYF. CDR3 bases: TGTGCCAGCAGCTCAGCTGGACTAGCGGTCGATGGAAACATTCAGTACTTC.

The chain recombines TRBV5-1 with TRBJ1-1; weak D call: TRBD1 (5 bases). V gave up 9 bases and J gave up 6 bases, with 15 bases separating them. This CDR3 has 12 residues. Per the germline V gene, CDR1 is SGHRS and CDR2 is YFSETQ. CDR3 coding DNA: TGCGCCACCGGAGACTCCAGGGCTGAAGCTTTCTTT. Translation gives CATGDSRAEAFF.

The rearrangement uses TRBV2 and TRBJ1-1, with 7 bases aligning to TRBD1. The CDR3 has 13 amino acids. Trimming at V came to 6 bases and at J to 5 bases, leaving 6 bases not matched to a gene. Germline V gene sequence: CDR1 SNHLY, CDR2 FYNNEI. CDR3 coding DNA: TGTGCCAGCAGGAGCAGGGGGGCGACTGAAGCTTTCTTT. Translation gives CASRSRGATEAFF.

This chain uses TRBV5-1 with TRBJ1-2; 10 nucleotides line up with TRBD1. V trimming: 2 bases; J trimming: 4 bases; junction bases outside the gene matches: 20. The CDR3 is 20 amino acids. Germline V gene lookup returns CDR1 SGHRS and CDR2 YFSETQ. The DNA of the CDR3 is TGCGCCAGCAGCTTAATTTTGCTAGGTCCGGACAGGGGGATCTCCTATGGCTACACCTTC. It codes for CASSLILLGPDRGISYGYTF.

V is TRBV27 and J is TRBJ1-1; no clear D gene. The CDR3 sequence is 14 residues long. V lost 6 bases, J lost 0 bases, and 11 bases lay in between. Germline CDR1 is MNHEY and CDR2 is SMNVEV (reference sequence). The CDR3 here is CASRTGSLNTEAFF. CDR3 DNA sequence: TGTGCCAGCAGAACCGGGTCCTTGAACACTGAAGCTTTCTTT.

This clone appeared a few times. The gene calls are TRBV27 and TRBJ1-2; D is possibly TRBD1 (6 bases). Germline V gives CDR1 MNHEY, CDR2 SMNVEV (reference sequence). The CDR3 totals 12 residues. V shed 3 bases and J shed 8 bases, with 10 bases lying between them. The CDR3 sequence is CASSFSGEGYTF. Written as DNA, the CDR3 is TGTGCCAGCAGTTTCTCAGGGGAGGGCTACACCTTC.

V gene TRBV5-1 combines with J gene TRBJ2-1; TRBD2 aligns across 7 bases. Germline-derived CDR1 and CDR2 are SGHRS and YFSETQ. V shed 4 bases, J shed 7 bases, and the junction held 11 bases outside the gene matches. The CDR3 is made up of 15 amino acids. The CDR3 reads CASSPPLGGRNEQFF. As DNA, the CDR3 is TGCGCCAGCAGCCCCCCCTTGGGAGGGAGGAATGAGCAGTTCTTC.

This clone has a handful of counts. The chain combines TRBV5-4 with TRBJ2-5; 7 nucleotides line up with TRBD1. CDR3 length: 15 residues. Trimming took 3 bases from V and 5 from J; bases not matched to a gene: 10. Looked up from germline, CDR1 is SGHNT and CDR2 is YYREEE (reference sequence). CDR3 DNA sequence: TGTGCCAGCAGCTCGACGGGACAGTACGAGGAGACCCAGTACTTC. Translation gives CASSSTGQYEETQYF.

The gene calls are TRBV2 and TRBJ1-5, with 9 bases that match TRBD1. Looked up from germline, CDR1 is SNHLY and CDR2 is FYNNEI. V gave up 6 bases and J gave up 7 bases; unmatched junction bases: 10. CDR3 length: 15 amino acids. The DNA for the CDR3 is TGTGCCAGCAGCACGGGACAGGGCCTTAAGCAGCCCCAGCATTTT. Protein product: CASSTGQGLKQPQHF.

The rearrangement uses TRBV9 and TRBJ2-1; 9 positions agree with TRBD1. The germline V gene has CDR1 SGDLS and CDR2 YYNGEE. CDR3 length: 16 amino acids. J gave up 7 bases and V 2 bases, and 10 bases lay outside the gene matches. CDR3 bases: TGTGCCAGCAGCGTCGGCGGGACAGGGAGGGTAAATGAGCAGTTCTTC. This gives the protein CASSVGGTGRVNEQFF.

The gene calls are TRBV9 and TRBJ1-6, with 11 bases matching TRBD1. V lost 0 bases and J lost 9; bases outside the gene matches: 8. The germline V gene encodes CDR1 SGDLS and CDR2 YYNGEE. The CDR3 is 17 amino acids. The CDR3 loop is CASSVGVGTGGGSPLHF. CDR3 nucleotides: TGTGCCAGCAGCGTAGGGGTTGGGACAGGGGGTGGTTCACCCCTCCACTTT.

The chain couples TRBV11-2 to TRBJ1-1; D ambiguous. Trimming left V 3 bases short and J 0 bases short, with 11 bases between. Germline loops: CDR1 SGHAT, CDR2 FQNNGV. The CDR3 is 15 amino acids. CDR3 coding DNA: TGTGCCAGCAGCTTTTCAGCGGGGATGAACACTGAAGCTTTCTTT. Translation gives CASSFSAGMNTEAFF.

This chain connects TRBV7-9 to TRBJ2-5, with 7 bases that match TRBD2. This CDR3 has 14 residues. The germline CDR1 and CDR2 sequences are SEHNR and FQNEAQ (reference sequence). J lost 5 bases, V lost 11 bases, and 14 bases had no gene match. The CDR3 loop reads CASTASGAGETQYF. DNA for the CDR3: TGTGCCTCCACGGCGAGCGGGGCGGGTGAGACCCAGTACTTC.

This chain links TRBV11-2 with TRBJ2-5; 8 bases are a match to TRBD1. Germline loops: CDR1 SGHAT, CDR2 FQNNGV. The V and J ends lost 4 bases and 2 bases, in that order; junction bases with no gene match: 3. The CDR3 is 14 residues long. The CDR3 bases are TGTGCCAGCAGCTCCTACAGGGGGCAAGAGACCCAGTACTTC. The encoded protein is CASSSYRGQETQYF.

J is TRBJ2-7 and V is TRBV5-6; tentative D call: TRBD2 (7 bases). The CDR3 is 15 residues long. Germline CDR1 is SGHDT and CDR2 is YYEEEE. The V end was cut by 6 bases, the J end by 5 bases, with 21 bases between. The CDR3 DNA reads TGTGCCAGCATCCCTAGAGGCGGGGGCACCCACGAGCAGTACTTC. Translating gives CASIPRGGGTHEQYF.

This clone was seen a handful of times. This sample includes further DNA sequences coding for the same CDR3. This chain links TRBV6-1 with TRBJ2-1; the D is unclear. The CDR3 spans 15 residues. V shed 4 bases and J shed 0 bases, with 10 bases lying between them. Germline values: CDR1 MNHNS, CDR2 SASEGT. The CDR3 region is CASSVNPGSYNEQFF. Here the CDR3 DNA reads TGTGCCAGCAGTGTGAATCCCGGCTCCTACAATGAGCAGTTCTTC.

This clone was counted once. The gene calls are TRBV19 and TRBJ1-6, with 8 bases fitting TRBD1. From germline, CDR1 is LNHDA and CDR2 SQIVND (reference sequence). The CDR3 covers 15 residues. The V and J ends lost 2 bases and 6 bases, in that order; junction bases with no gene match: 3. CDR3 coding DNA: TGTGCCAGTAGTATACGGGACAGGCGTAATTCACCCCTCCACTTT. Translation: CASSIRDRRNSPLHF.

CDR3: CASSIGRGSDTQYF. DNA for the CDR3: TGTGCCAGTAGTATTGGCAGGGGCTCAGATACGCAGTATTTT. The genes are TRBV19 and TRBJ2-3, with D perhaps matching TRBD1 (6 bases). V lost 3 bases and J lost 4, with 11 bases in between. This CDR3 is 14 amino acids long. The germline V gene has CDR1 LNHDA and CDR2 SQIVND (reference sequence).

This chain connects TRBV25-1 to TRBJ1-2; unclear D gene. The CDR3 covers 14 residues. The germline gives CDR1 MGHDK, CDR2 SYGVNS. V lost 7 bases, J lost 7 bases, and 19 bases lay in between. The DNA of the CDR3 is TGTGCCAGCAAAGTCCCGGGAGGGCCGGGTGGCTACACCTTC. Protein product: CASKVPGGPGGYTF.

This chain links TRBV5-4 with TRBJ2-7, with 8 bases that match TRBD2. V was clipped by 0 bases and J by 4 bases; unmatched bases: 12. Per germline, CDR1 SGHNT and CDR2 YYREEE (reference sequence). CDR3 size: 17 residues. For the CDR3, the DNA is TGTGCCAGCAGCTTGGCGAGTAGCGGGAACCCCTTTTACGAGCAGTACTTC. It yields the protein CASSLASSGNPFYEQYF.

V and J are TRBV7-2 and TRBJ2-1, with 9 bases that match TRBD2. Germline values: CDR1 SGHTA, CDR2 FQGNSA. The CDR3 is 17 residues long. V shed 1 base and J 9 bases; nucleotides not matched to a gene: 13. The CDR3, as DNA: TGTGCCAGCAGCTTAGGCGGGGGGGGACTCCAAATCGGTGAGCAGTTCTTC. It encodes CASSLGGGGLQIGEQFF.